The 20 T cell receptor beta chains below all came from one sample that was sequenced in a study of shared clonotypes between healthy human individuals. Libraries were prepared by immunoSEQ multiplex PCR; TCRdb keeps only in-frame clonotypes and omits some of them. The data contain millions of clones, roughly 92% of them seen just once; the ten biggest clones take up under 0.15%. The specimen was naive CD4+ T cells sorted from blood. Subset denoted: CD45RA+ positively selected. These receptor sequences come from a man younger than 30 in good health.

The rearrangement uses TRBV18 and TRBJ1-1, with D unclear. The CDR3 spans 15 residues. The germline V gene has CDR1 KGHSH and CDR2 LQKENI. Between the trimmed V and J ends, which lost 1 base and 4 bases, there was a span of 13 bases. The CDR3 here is CASSPQEGISTEAFF. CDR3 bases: TGTGCCAGCTCACCACAGGAGGGAATTAGCACTGAAGCTTTCTTT.

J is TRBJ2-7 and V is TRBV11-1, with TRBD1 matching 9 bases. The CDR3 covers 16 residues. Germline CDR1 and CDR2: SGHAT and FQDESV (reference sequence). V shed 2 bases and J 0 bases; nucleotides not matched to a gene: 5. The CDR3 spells CASSLKGQGSSYEQYF. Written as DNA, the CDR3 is TGTGCCAGCAGCTTAAAGGGACAGGGAAGCTCCTACGAGCAGTACTTC.

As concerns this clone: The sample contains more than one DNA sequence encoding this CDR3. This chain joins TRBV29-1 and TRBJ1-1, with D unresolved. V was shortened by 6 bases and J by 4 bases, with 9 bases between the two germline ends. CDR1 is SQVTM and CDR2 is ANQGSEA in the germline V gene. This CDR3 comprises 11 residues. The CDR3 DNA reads TGCAGCGTCGTACGGGGCACTGAAGCTTTCTTT. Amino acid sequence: CSVVRGTEAFF.

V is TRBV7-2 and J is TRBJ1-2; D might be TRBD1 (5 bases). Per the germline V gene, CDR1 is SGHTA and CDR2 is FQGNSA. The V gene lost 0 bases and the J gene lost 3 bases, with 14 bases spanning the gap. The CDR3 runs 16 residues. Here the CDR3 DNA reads TGTGCCAGCAGCTTAGCGCAAATTTGGGGCGACTATGGCTACACCTTC. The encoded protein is CASSLAQIWGDYGYTF.

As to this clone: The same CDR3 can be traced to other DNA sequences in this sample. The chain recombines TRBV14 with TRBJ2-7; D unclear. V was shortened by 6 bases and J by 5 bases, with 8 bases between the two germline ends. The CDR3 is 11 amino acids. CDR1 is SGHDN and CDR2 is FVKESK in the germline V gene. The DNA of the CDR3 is TGTGCCAGCAGTCAGCTCAACGAGCAGTACTTC. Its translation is CASSQLNEQYF.

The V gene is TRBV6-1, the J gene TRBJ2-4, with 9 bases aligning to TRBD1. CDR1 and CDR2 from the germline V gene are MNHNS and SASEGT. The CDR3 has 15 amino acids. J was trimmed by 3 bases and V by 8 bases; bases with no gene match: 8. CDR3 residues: CASRLQGAGKNIQYF. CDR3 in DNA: TGTGCCAGCCGGTTACAGGGGGCAGGCAAAAACATTCAGTACTTC.

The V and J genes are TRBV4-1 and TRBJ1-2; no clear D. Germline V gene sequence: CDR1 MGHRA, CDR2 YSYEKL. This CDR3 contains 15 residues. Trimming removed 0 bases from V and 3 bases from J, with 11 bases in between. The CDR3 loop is CASSQDQAADYGYTF. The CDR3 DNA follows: TGCGCCAGCAGCCAAGATCAGGCAGCAGACTATGGCTACACCTTC.

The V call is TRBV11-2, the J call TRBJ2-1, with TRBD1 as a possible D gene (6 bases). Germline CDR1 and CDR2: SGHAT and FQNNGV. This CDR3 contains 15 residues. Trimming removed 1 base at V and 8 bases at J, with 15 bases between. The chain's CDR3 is CASSLGKKQGDEQFF. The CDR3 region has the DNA TGTGCCAGCAGCTTAGGGAAAAAACAGGGAGATGAGCAGTTCTTC.

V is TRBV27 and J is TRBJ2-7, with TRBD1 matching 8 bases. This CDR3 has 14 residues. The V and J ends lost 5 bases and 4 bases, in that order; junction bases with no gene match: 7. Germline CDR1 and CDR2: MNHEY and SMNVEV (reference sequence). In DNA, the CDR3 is TGTGCCAGCAGTAATAGCAGGGGGCCGTACGAGCAGTACTTC. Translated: CASSNSRGPYEQYF.

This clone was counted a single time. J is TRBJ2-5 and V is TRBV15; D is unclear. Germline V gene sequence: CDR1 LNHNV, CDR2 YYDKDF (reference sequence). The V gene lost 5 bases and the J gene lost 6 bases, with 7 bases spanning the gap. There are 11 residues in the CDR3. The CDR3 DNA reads TGTGCCACCAGCTTGGAGAAGACCCAGTACTTC. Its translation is CATSLEKTQYF.

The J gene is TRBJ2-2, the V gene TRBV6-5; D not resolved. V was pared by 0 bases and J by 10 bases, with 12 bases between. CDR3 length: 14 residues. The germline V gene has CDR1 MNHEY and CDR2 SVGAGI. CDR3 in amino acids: CASSYSIRAEELFF. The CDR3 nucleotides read TGTGCCAGCAGTTACTCGATCCGGGCCGAGGAGCTGTTTTTT.

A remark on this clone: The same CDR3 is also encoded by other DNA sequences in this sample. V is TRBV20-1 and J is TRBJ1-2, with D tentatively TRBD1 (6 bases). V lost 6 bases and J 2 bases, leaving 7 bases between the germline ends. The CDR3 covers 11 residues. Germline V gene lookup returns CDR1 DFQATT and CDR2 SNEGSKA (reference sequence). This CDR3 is CSATGNYGYTF. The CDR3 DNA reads TGCAGTGCAACAGGGAACTATGGCTACACCTTC.

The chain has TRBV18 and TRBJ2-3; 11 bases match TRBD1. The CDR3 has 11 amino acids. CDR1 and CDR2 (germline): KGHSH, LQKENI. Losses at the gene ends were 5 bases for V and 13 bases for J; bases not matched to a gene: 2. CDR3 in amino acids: CASSGQGAEYF. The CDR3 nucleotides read TGTGCCAGCTCAGGACAGGGGGCAGAGTATTTT. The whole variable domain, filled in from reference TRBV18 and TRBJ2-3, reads NAGVMQNPRHLVRRRGQEARLRCSPMKGHSHVYWYRQLPEEGLKFMVYLQKENIIDESGMPKERFSAEFPKEGPSILRIQQVVRGDSAAYFCASSGQGAEYFGPGTRLTVL.

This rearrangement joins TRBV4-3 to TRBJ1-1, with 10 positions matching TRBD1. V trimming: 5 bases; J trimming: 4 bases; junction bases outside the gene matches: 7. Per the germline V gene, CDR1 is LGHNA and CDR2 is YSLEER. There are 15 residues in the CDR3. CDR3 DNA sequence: TGCGCCAGCAGCAAAGCCGGGACAGGGGTCACTGAAGCTTTCTTT. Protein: CASSKAGTGVTEAFF.

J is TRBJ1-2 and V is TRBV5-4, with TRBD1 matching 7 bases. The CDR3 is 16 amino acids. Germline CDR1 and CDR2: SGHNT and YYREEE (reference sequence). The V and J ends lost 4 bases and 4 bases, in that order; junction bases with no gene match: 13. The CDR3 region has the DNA TGTGCCAGCAGCCCCGCAGCGGACAGGACGACCTATGGCTACACCTTC. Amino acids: CASSPAADRTTYGYTF.

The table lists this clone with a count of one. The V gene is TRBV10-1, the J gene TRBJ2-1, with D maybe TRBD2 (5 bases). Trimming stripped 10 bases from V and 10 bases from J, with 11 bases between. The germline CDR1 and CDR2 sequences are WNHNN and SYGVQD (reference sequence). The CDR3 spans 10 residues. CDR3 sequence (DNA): TGCGCCACCTCCCCGGGGGAGCAGTTCTTC. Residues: CATSPGEQFF.

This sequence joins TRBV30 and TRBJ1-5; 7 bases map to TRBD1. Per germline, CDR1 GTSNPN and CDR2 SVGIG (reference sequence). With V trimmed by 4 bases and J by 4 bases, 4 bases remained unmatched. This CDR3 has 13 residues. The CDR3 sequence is CAWKAQGNQPQHF. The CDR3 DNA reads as TGTGCCTGGAAAGCACAGGGGAATCAGCCCCAGCATTTT.

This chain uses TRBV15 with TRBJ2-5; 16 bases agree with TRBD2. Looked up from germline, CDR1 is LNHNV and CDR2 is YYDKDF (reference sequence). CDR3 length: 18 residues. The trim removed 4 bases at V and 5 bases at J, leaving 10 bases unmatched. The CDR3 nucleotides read TGTGCCACCAGCAAGGGGGGACTAGCGGGAGGGAGAGGGGAGACCCAGTACTTC. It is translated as CATSKGGLAGGRGETQYF.

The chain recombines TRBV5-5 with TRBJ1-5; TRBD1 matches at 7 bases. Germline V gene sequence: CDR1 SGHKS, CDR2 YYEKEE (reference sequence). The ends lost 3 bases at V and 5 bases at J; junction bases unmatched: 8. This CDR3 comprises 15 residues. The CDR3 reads CASSSKTGWDQPQHF. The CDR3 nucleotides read TGTGCCAGCAGCTCGAAGACAGGGTGGGATCAGCCCCAGCATTTT.

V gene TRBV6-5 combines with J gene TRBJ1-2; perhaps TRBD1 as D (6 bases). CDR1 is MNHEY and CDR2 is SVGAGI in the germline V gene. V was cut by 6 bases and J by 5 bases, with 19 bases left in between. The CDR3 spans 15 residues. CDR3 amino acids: CASSKGGLGKYGYTF. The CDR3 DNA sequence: TGTGCCAGCAGCAAGGGGGGGTTAGGGAAGTATGGCTACACCTTC.